The 5 T cell receptor beta chains listed next were all sequenced from one sample in a study of CD8+CD57+ T cells in acquired aplastic anemia. The template for TCR beta VDJ and CDR3 sequence profiling was genomic DNA. A single record per CDR3 protein comes from TCRdb applying MiXCR to the reads. The sample lists 200,000 or so distinct CDR3 sequences, around 66% occurring once. Sequencing was carried out using sorted CD4+, CD8+, or CD8+CD57+ T cells (not recorded which) from PBMCs. These receptors were obtained from a human donor with severe aplastic anemia or a healthy control (not recorded which).

The gene calls are TRBV20-1 and TRBJ1-5; the D gene is possibly TRBD1 (6 bases). Germline V gene data show CDR1 as DFQATT and CDR2 as SNEGSKA (reference sequence). The CDR3 extends over 15 amino acids. Trimming removed 4 bases at V and 0 bases at J, with 13 bases between. Here the CDR3 DNA reads TGCAGTGCTACTACCGGGACACGTAGCAATCAGCCCCAGCATTTT. This gives the protein CSATTGTRSNQPQHF.

This clonotype was detected only once. One junction end disagrees with the germline gene, perhaps due to a read error. The chain links TRBV5-1 to TRBJ1-6; TRBD1 matches 7 bases. This CDR3 contains 14 residues. Germline CDR1 is SGHRS and CDR2 is YFSETQ. The CDR3 sequence is CTSSVTGYNSPLHF. In DNA form, the CDR3 reads TGTACCAGCAGCGTGACAGGGTACAATTCACCCCTCCACTTT.

V usage is TRBV7-8 and J usage is TRBJ2-7; 9 nucleotides line up with TRBD1. V was clipped by 6 bases and J by 4 bases; unmatched bases: 1. The CDR3 is 12 amino acids. The germline V gene has CDR1 SGHVS and CDR2 FQNEAQ. The CDR3 spells CASRGTGYEQYF. The CDR3 DNA sequence: TGTGCCAGCAGGGGGACAGGGTACGAGCAGTACTTC. Based on the CDR3 plus reference TRBV7-8 and TRBJ2-7, the full variable domain is GAGVSQSPRYKVAKRGQDVALRCDPISGHVSLFWYQQALGQGPEFLTYFQNEAQLDKSGLPSDRFFAERPEGSVSTLKIQRTQQEDSAVYLCASRGTGYEQYFGPGTRLTVT.

The chain combines TRBV15 with TRBJ2-7, with a tentative D call TRBD2 (6 bases). Trimming took 1 base from V and 2 from J, leaving 9 bases between them. This CDR3 region has 14 residues. Germline CDR1 reads LNHNV; CDR2 reads YYDKDF (reference sequence). In DNA, the CDR3 is TGTGCCACCAGCAGAGTGTCGGGGGCCTACGAGCAGTACTTC. Translated: CATSRVSGAYEQYF.

The chain couples TRBV10-3 to TRBJ2-2; D uncertain. CDR1 ENHRY and CDR2 SYGVKD come from the germline V gene. Trimming stripped 2 bases from V and 4 bases from J, with 2 bases between. This CDR3 spans 12 amino acids. The CDR3 loop reads CAISEVTGELFF. CDR3 DNA: TGTGCCATCAGTGAGGTCACCGGGGAGCTGTTTTTT.